Listed below are T cell receptor beta chains from one sample, sequenced in a study of blood T cell repertoires in COVID-19. Sequenced by immunoSEQ multiplex PCR; TCRdb stores in-frame clones only, minus some. The sample includes some 200,000 clones, approximately 80% of them seen just once. The sequenced material came from peripheral blood. These receptors were obtained from a woman aged 45-65 years with active or convalescent COVID-19. The CDR3 runs from the conserved cysteine through the conserved F or W. A D gene is named only where the DNA matches it firmly. The listing skips clone size in some rows; elsewhere it reads once, few, many or a size class.

TRBD1	NA	TRBJ1-2	TRBV28	CAATRGGSHYGYTF	TGTGCCGCTACCAGAGGGGGCAGCCACTATGGCTACACCTTC
TRBD1	few	TRBJ1-2	TRBV24-1	CATSDPSQGANYGYTF	TGTGCCACCAGTGACCCCAGCCAGGGGGCCAACTATGGCTACACCTTC
TRBD1	NA	TRBJ1-2	TRBV7-2	CASSLDYRGTAYGYTF	TGTGCCAGCAGCTTAGATTATAGGGGGACAGCCTATGGCTACACCTTC
TRBD1	NA	TRBJ2-2	TRBV27	CASSLVGQGSTGELFF	TGTGCCAGCAGTTTGGTCGGACAGGGGTCCACCGGGGAGCTGTTTTTT
TRBD1	few	TRBJ2-1	TRBV6-5	CASSLRTGVDEQFF	TGTGCCAGCAGTCTCCGGACAGGTGTTGATGAGCAGTTCTTC
TRBD1	once	TRBJ1-6	TRBV20-1	CSASPGTGGSNSPLHF	TGCAGTGCTAGTCCTGGGACAGGGGGATCGAATTCACCCCTCCACTTT
NA	NA	TRBJ2-7	TRBV28	CASRALWEQYF	TGTGCCAGCAGAGCCCTTTGGGAGCAGTACTTC
NA	NA	TRBJ1-6	TRBV6-1	CASRYRDSYNSPLHF	TGTGCCAGCAGATACCGGGACTCCTATAATTCACCCCTCCACTTT
NA	NA	TRBJ1-5	TRBV4-2	CASSQGTDQPQHF	TGTGCCAGCAGCCAAGGGACAGATCAGCCCCAGCATTTT
NA	NA	TRBJ2-5	TRBV15	CATSRGRETQYF	TGTGCCACCAGCAGAGGCCGGGAGACCCAGTACTTC
NA	once	TRBJ2-7	TRBV7-2	CASSNSRSSYEQYF	TGTGCCAGCAGTAACAGTCGATCCTCCTACGAGCAGTACTTC
TRBD2	NA	TRBJ2-7	TRBV2	CASRPNGAGGPGEQYF	TGTGCCAGCAGGCCCAACGGAGCGGGAGGGCCCGGCGAGCAGTACTTC
NA	NA	TRBJ2-7	TRBV7-2	CASSPHSTAYEQYF	TGTGCCAGCAGCCCCCACTCGACAGCCTACGAGCAGTACTTC
TRBD1	NA	TRBJ2-2	TRBV5-1	CASSLAGDRGRGGELFF	TGCGCCAGCAGCTTGGCTGGGGACAGGGGTCGTGGCGGGGAGCTGTTTTTT
TRBD2	once	TRBJ2-5	TRBV3-1/TRBV3-2	CASSRRLTSGRTGETQYF	TGTGCCAGCAGCCGAAGGCTGACTAGCGGGAGGACCGGGGAGACCCAGTACTTC
NA	NA	TRBJ1-5	TRBV28	CASSLGSRDQPQHF	TGTGCCAGCAGTTTAGGGTCCAGGGATCAGCCCCAGCATTTT
TRBD2	NA	TRBJ2-4	TRBV2	CASSETGGYIQYF	TGTGCCAGCAGTGAGACCGGGGGGTACATTCAGTACTTC
TRBD1	many	TRBJ1-1	TRBV9	CASSVGTGSTEAFF	TGTGCCAGCAGCGTAGGGACAGGGAGCACTGAAGCTTTCTTT
NA	NA	TRBJ2-6	TRBV5-8	CASSRGTTVSGANVLTF	TGTGCCAGCAGCCGGGGAACTACGGTCTCTGGGGCCAACGTCCTGACTTTC
NA	NA	TRBJ2-1	TRBV2	CASSISVSTDNEQFF	TGTGCCAGCTCCATCTCAGTAAGTACAGACAATGAGCAGTTCTTC